This TCR beta chain appears in the sequencing data of a study of shared clonotypes between healthy human individuals. Overall study context: The study used three CD4 naive, three CD4 memory, two CD8 naive and one CD8 memory plate per donor. Findings of the study overall: Naive CD4 clonotypes overlapped across a handful of donors at approximately 4.5%.

V was shortened by 0 bases and J by 6 bases, with 9 bases between the two germline ends. The germline V gene has CDR1 MNHEY and CDR2 SMNVEV (reference sequence). CDR3 size: 13 residues. Sorted-subset replicate PCR reactions were performed with approximately 200 ng DNA, corresponding to roughly 30,000 T cell genomes. Generated by immunoSEQ multiplex PCR, the TCRdb table keeps only in-frame clones and is missing some. Of about 520,000 clones detected, roughly 95% appear once; the ten largest clones hold 0.064%. Turning to this clone: Its antigen is not identified.

This receptor was taken from a woman aged 25 to 39 in good health. The rearrangement uses TRBV27 and TRBJ2-7; D gene uncertain. The sample was naive CD4+ T cells sorted from blood. The subset: CD45RA+ positively selected. CDR3 DNA: TGTGCCAGCAGTTTATCGAACAAGGGCGAGCAGTACTTC. Its protein is CASSLSNKGEQYF.